The clone carrying this T cell receptor (beta chain) showed up just a few times. As yet, its antigen is unknown. Looked up from germline, CDR1 is MNHNS and CDR2 is SASEGT. This CDR3 comprises 15 residues. The ends were cut back, 6 bases at V and 6 bases at J, with 18 bases in the middle. This record belongs to a study of vaccination and CD4 T cells after COVID-19. Regarding treatment: roughly ten-day PBMC culture with coronavirus spike peptide pools or control peptides (ViraFEST assay). Sequencing of cultured CD4+ T cell DNA used the Oncomine TCR Beta short-read assay. TCRdb processed the PCR reads anew with MiXCR; each CDR3 protein has one entry. The data contain over 10,000 distinct CDR3 sequences, less than 55% of them seen just once; the ten biggest clones take up around 22%.

Sample: cultured CD4+ T cells from blood, taken after SARS-CoV-2 vaccination. The V and J genes are TRBV6-1 and TRBJ1-5; D is undetermined. The origin of this receptor is a human donor with COVID-19. CDR3 nucleotides: TGTGCCAGCAGACCACCCGGCGGTTCTTTTCAGCCCCAGCATTTT. This encodes CASRPPGGSFQPQHF.